This T cell receptor (beta chain) was identified in a study of T-cell memory formation after mild COVID-19. General study results and limits: In second-wave clones peaking day 37, SARS-CoV-2 specificity remained unconfirmed. That cross-reactive memory joined was suggested by some responding clones appearing in pre-infection memory. While clones contracting from day 15 to 85 were balanced between CD4 and CD8, later expanders leaned CD4+.

Germline CDR1 and CDR2: SEHNR and FQNEAQ (reference sequence). This CDR3 has 16 residues. V dropped 3 bases and J dropped 1 base, with 15 bases sitting between them. The authors produced TCR alpha and TCR beta cDNA libraries with sample barcodes and UMIs by 5'RACE using constant-segment primers. TCRdb re-called the 5' RACE reads with MiXCR, one entry per CDR3 protein. The table shows approximately 28,000 distinct CDR3 sequences, with 12% occurring only once. This clonotype occurred many times. Its matching antigen is unknown. This clonotype was obtained from an adult woman who had mild COVID-19 (a few samples of this study predate the infection). Cell type and time point are not known. Sequencing input: PBMCs or a T cell subset sorted from them (not recorded which). The genes are TRBV7-9 and TRBJ2-5; either TRBD1 or TRBD2 may supply D (5 bases each). The CDR3 bases are TGTGCCAGCAGCTTCGCCGGGACCCTAATCCAAGAGACCCAGTACTTC. Translation: CASSFAGTLIQETQYF.